This entry concerns a single T cell receptor (beta chain). The antigen is undetermined. This specimen belongs to a study of T cells expressing NK-cell markers. Across the whole study: It was sorted CD3+CD56+NKG2C+, CD3+CD56+NKG2C- and CD3+CD56-NKG2C+ T cells that supplied the TCR beta repertoires. Study findings and constraints: Specificity for HCMV among expanded NKG2C+ T cell clones was not established. Six donors carried dominant NKG2C+ clonotypes that made up roughly 1.0-8% of their CD8+ T cells. Among several donors, these clonotypes also ranked first in the CD3+CD56-NKG2C+ fraction.

Reprocessing the 5' RACE reads, TCRdb reports a single entry for every CDR3 protein and omits DNA. The listing contains about 380,000 distinct CDR3 sequences. The CDR3 extends over 16 amino acids. Germline-derived CDR1 and CDR2 are KGHSH and LQKENI. The sequencing sample was made of blood T cells: a sorted CD56 or NKG2C T cell subset, CD4+ or CD8+ T cells, or bulk PBMC T cells (not recorded which). This chain joins TRBV18 and TRBJ2-2; TCRdb picks TRBD1, but there is no DNA to check that call. The TCR sequence derives from a man aged 18-69 years in good health. CDR3 amino acids: CASSPLGGPGTGELFF.